The entry that follows covers one TCR beta chain sequence. Its specificity is unknown. Germline assignment: CDR1 ENHRY and CDR2 SYGVKD. This CDR3 contains 14 residues. Trimming removed 10 bases from V and 0 bases from J; junction bases left unmatched: 2. These data come from a study of OX40 agonist ivuxolimab in advanced cancers. Whole-study context: Of mixed ages from 23 to 79 and averaging about 56 years, the group was almost 85% male. One patient with hepatocellular carcinoma and two with cutaneous melanoma, three in all, had partial responses.

Patients were excluded for autoimmune disease history or systemic immunosuppression. Generated by immunoSEQ multiplex PCR, the TCRdb table keeps only in-frame clones and is missing some. The table has over 55,000 clones, 80% seen once. Study results and limitations: Expanded clones tended on average to be more numerous among CD8+ T cells than CD4+.

The origin of this receptor is an adult with an advanced solid tumor such as melanoma, head and neck, liver or kidney cancer. The sequenced sample was CD4+ or CD8+ T cells sorted from blood, obtained in a trial of the OX40 agonist ivuxolimab. The chain is built from TRBV10-3 and TRBJ2-2; 10 positions match TRBD2. CDR3 in DNA: TGTGCCACCACTAGCGGGGCGAACACCGGGGAGCTGTTTTTT. Translated, it gives CATTSGANTGELFF.